The TCR beta chain described here comes from a study of blood T cell repertoires in COVID-19. Study-level background: Samples came from the United States, Italy and Spain, spanning acute and convalescent COVID-19. PBMCs, B-cell-depleted T cells, or T cells were the source of the cDNA or gDNA that made up the material.

In the original analysis: Estimated nucleated cell counts came from reference gene primer amplification. Only in-frame clones appear in the TCRdb table, and some are missing; sequencing was by immunoSEQ multiplex PCR. That table supplies the V and J calls and clone size; D and trimming were determined from the DNA. The sample lists over 150,000 clones; roughly nine tenths were seen once. The sequence was obtained from a man younger than 35 who had recovered from COVID-19. Material: peripheral blood.

The CDR3 nucleotides read TGTGCCAGCAGTCTGACGGACAGCACCTCCTATGGCTACACCTTC. It is translated as CASSLTDSTSYGYTF. The rearrangement joins TRBV2 to TRBJ1-2; D possibly corresponds to TRBD1 (6 bases). The CDR3 sequence is 15 residues long. V shed 5 bases and J shed 4 bases, with 17 bases lying between them. The V gene's germline CDR1 is SNHLY and CDR2 FYNNEI.